This note documents a single T cell receptor beta chain sequence. This entry belongs to a study of T cell changes during pregnancy in multiple sclerosis. Some clones are missing from TCRdb's copy, which holds only in-frame ones; the method was immunoSEQ multiplex PCR. The sample has about 52,000 clones, approximately 92% seen once. The CDR3 length is 17 residues. V shed 1 base and J 8 bases; nucleotides not matched to a gene: 10. Germline CDR1 SNHLY, CDR2 FYNNEI. The V gene is TRBV2, the J gene TRBJ2-1; the match to TRBD2 covers 11 bases. The sequencing here drew on CD4+ T cells from peripheral blood mononuclear cells, taken before pregnancy. The TCR was taken from a female donor with multiple sclerosis, enrolled in a pregnancy study. CDR3 nucleotide sequence: TGTGCCAGCAGTGAAGTAGGGCTAGCGGGAGGAGGCGATGAGCAGTTCTTC. It codes for CASSEVGLAGGGDEQFF.